The rows below give T cell receptor beta chains drawn from one sample of a study of blood T cells in healthy people across ages. TCRdb processed the 5' RACE reads anew with MiXCR; each CDR3 protein has one entry. The repertoire includes some 760,000 distinct CDR3 sequences, 25% of them detected once, and under 4.5% sits in the top ten. The sample was also linked to a second study, of T cells of mothers and their children.

Sequencing input: blood. The receptor set was obtained from a boy younger than 18 in good health. Each CDR3 is given with its conserved first and last residue. A clone size is listed for some rows: how often the clone was seen (once, few, many), or a class if it is expanded.

clone size,V gene,J gene,CDR3 protein
.,TRBV27,TRBJ2-7,CASRTGIPYEQYF
few,TRBV20-1,TRBJ1-4,CSAKRSTGVGELFF
.,TRBV10-3,TRBJ1-1,CAIGPGHPNTEAFF
.,TRBV20-1,TRBJ2-7,CSATGDGRVLYEQYF
.,TRBV30,TRBJ1-4,CAWSVGTRREKLFF
.,TRBV7-2,TRBJ2-7,CASSLVNSGQQYF
.,TRBV29-1,TRBJ2-2,CSVAQGNTGELFF
few,TRBV7-2,TRBJ2-6,CASSLPGRTGANVLTF
.,TRBV7-9,TRBJ2-5,CASSWDGTVKYQETQYF
.,TRBV20-1,TRBJ1-1,CSASSPGVDTEAFF
.,TRBV4-3,TRBJ2-3,CASSQVVTDTQYF
.,TRBV12-3/TRBV12-4,TRBJ2-7,CASRTGGGGYEQYF
few,TRBV4-3,TRBJ1-3,CASSPGADPGNTIYF